This TCR beta chain was sequenced during a study of T-cell reconstitution after alpha-beta-depleted transplantation in children. Study findings and constraints: T cells produced anew were the main source of T-cell counts and diversity one year after transplant. Reported findings indicate that, about two months after transplant, alpha-beta T cells came from several hundred expanded clones, which were derived from non-depleted graft cells. Surviving thymic progenitors and recipient T cells were the source of high TCRbeta diversity at day 60 in some patients.

Trimming stripped 5 bases from V and 2 bases from J, with 14 bases between. Germline lookup yields CDR1 SGDLS and CDR2 YYNGEE. This CDR3 contains 14 residues. TCRbeta library preparation incorporated unique molecular identifiers. TCRdb re-analysed the PCR reads in MiXCR, keeping a single row per CDR3 protein. This table has 100,000 to 120,000 distinct CDR3 sequences, approximately 6% appearing once. This clonotype was detected a few times. Its matching antigen is unknown. This material consisted of PBMCs, mostly from graft donor cells, taken 360 days after TCRalphabeta/CD19-depleted stem cell transplant. The V and J genes are TRBV9 and TRBJ2-7, with D perhaps matching TRBD1 (6 bases). This receptor was obtained from a male patient aged 2-10 years who had a stem cell transplant for acute lymphoblastic leukemia, so the T cells may come from the graft donor. The CDR3 loop is CASSPGTSPYEQYF. CDR3 nucleotides: TGTGCCAGCAGTCCCGGGACATCCCCCTACGAGCAGTACTTC. Variable domain in full (rest from reference TRBV9 and TRBJ2-7): DSGVTQTPKHLITATGQRVTLRCSPRSGDLSVYWYQQSLDQGLQFLIQYYNGEERAKGNILERFSAQQFPDLHSELNLSSLELGDSALYFCASSPGTSPYEQYFGPGTRLTVT.